This TCR beta chain was retrieved from a study of blood T cells in healthy people across ages. Findings and caveats of the study: Naive T cell percentage strongly correlated with TCR beta diversity.

This clonotype was detected a few times. Antigen specificity is unknown. The CDR3 totals 13 residues. V lost 0 bases and J lost 5, with 8 bases in between. Germline V gene data show CDR1 as MNHNS and CDR2 as SASEGT. Together with a sample-barcoded 5' primer, a J-beta primer mix was included in a second PCR lasting 7 to 11 cycles. TCRdb analysed the 5' RACE reads with MiXCR anew, one entry per CDR3 protein. This sample has approximately 1,700,000 distinct CDR3 sequences, with about two fifths found just once. The rearrangement uses TRBV6-1 and TRBJ2-7; D possibly uses TRBD1 or TRBD2 (6 bases each). Material: blood. The source is a human donor in good health. The CDR3 DNA reads as TGTGCCAGCAGTGAAGCGGGGGGCCACGAGCAGTACTTC. This codes for CASSEAGGHEQYF.